This T cell receptor beta chain originates from a study of blood T cells in healthy people across ages. Those donating, healthy Caucasian individuals from Russia, were aged roughly 6 to 90. Of note for this clonotype: The antigen is unknown.

CDR1 and CDR2 (germline): SGHDN, FVKESK. The CDR3 is 17 residues long. V was clipped by 4 bases and J by 7 bases; unmatched bases: 10. Next came a second PCR, run for about 6 to 12 cycles, which used a sample-barcoded 5' primer along with a J-beta primer mix. TCRdb processed the 5' RACE reads anew with MiXCR; each CDR3 protein has one entry. In the table there are about 800,000 distinct CDR3 sequences, around 25% of which are singletons. Study-level findings and limits: There were more naive CD4+ cells and higher diversity in long-lived donors than in aged donors.

The sample was also reused in another study, on T cells of mothers and their children. That work contributes: Overlap ran slightly, non-significantly higher for related than unrelated mother-child pairs.

The genes are TRBV14 and TRBJ2-1; 13 bases align to TRBD2. Input material: blood. The receptor was isolated from a boy under 18 in good health. The CDR3 sequence: CASSPELAGGLDNEQFF. The CDR3 DNA reads as TGTGCCAGCAGCCCGGAACTAGCGGGGGGGCTTGATAATGAGCAGTTCTTC.